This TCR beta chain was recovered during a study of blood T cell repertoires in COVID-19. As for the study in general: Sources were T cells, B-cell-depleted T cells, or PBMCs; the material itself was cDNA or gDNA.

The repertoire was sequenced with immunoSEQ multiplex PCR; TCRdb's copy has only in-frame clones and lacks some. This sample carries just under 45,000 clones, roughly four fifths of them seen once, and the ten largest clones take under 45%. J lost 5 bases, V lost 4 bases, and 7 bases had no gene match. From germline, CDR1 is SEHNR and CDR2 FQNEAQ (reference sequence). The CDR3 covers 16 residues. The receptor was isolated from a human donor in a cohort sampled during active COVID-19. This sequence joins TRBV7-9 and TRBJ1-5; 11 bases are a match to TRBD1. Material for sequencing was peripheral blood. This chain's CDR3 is CASSSGQGAIHQPQHF. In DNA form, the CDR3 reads TGTGCCAGCAGCTCAGGACAGGGGGCAATCCATCAGCCCCAGCATTTT.